A single sample is the source of the 27 T cell receptor beta chains below, sequenced in a study of blood T cell repertoires in COVID-19 (dated by TCRdb to 2020 to 2022). Preparation of the library involved the immunoSEQ multiplex PCR assay. Not all clones reach the TCRdb copy of this immuneACCESS table, which keeps in-frame sequences only. Checked studies attribute under half of the gap to unresolved V genes and leave the rest unexplained. This sample gives about 62,000 clones in total; 85% to 90% of them show up just once. More than 0.8% of the sample goes to the ten largest clones. The sequencing input was peripheral blood. The receptors stem from a man between 65 and 85 years old with acute or convalescent COVID-19.

The chain recombines TRBV7-3 with TRBJ2-1, with TRBD2 matching 11 bases. J lost 7 bases, V lost 5 bases, and 10 bases had no gene match. This CDR3 contains 16 residues. The germline V gene encodes CDR1 SGHTA and CDR2 FQGTGA. CDR3 protein: CASSLNSGRDQNEQFF. In DNA form, the CDR3 reads TGTGCCAGCAGCCTGAATAGCGGGAGGGACCAAAATGAGCAGTTCTTC.

The chain employs TRBV3-1 (or the pseudogene TRBV3-2) and TRBJ2-7, with TRBD2 identical over 8 bases. Germline V lookup: CDR1 LGHDT, CDR2 YNNKEL (reference sequence). The CDR3 is made up of 15 amino acids. Trimming at V came to 0 bases and at J to 2 bases, leaving 3 bases not matched to a gene. The DNA for the CDR3 is TGTGCCAGCAGCCAAGATCCGGGAGGGACCTACGAGCAGTACTTC. Translation: CASSQDPGGTYEQYF.

This chain uses TRBV6-6 with TRBJ2-1; 9 bases are shared with TRBD2. The CDR3 covers 15 residues. The ends lost 0 bases at V and 7 bases at J; junction bases unmatched: 4. Per germline, CDR1 MNHNY and CDR2 SVGAGI (reference sequence). The CDR3: CASSYSLAGKNEQFF. The CDR3, as DNA: TGTGCCAGCAGTTACTCGCTAGCGGGGAAGAATGAGCAGTTCTTC.

CDR3 residues: CASSSGQGSYGYTF. DNA for the CDR3: TGTGCCAGCAGTAGCGGACAGGGAAGCTATGGCTACACCTTC. The gene calls are TRBV27 and TRBJ1-2; TRBD1 agrees at 8 bases. CDR3 length equals 14 residues. Germline lookup yields CDR1 MNHEY and CDR2 SMNVEV (reference sequence). V lost 5 bases and J lost 4; bases outside the gene matches: 6.

The chain carries TRBV5-6 and TRBJ2-5, with unresolved D. V was trimmed by 4 bases and J by 1 base, leaving 8 bases between them. Germline CDR1 and CDR2: SGHDT and YYEEEE. CDR3 length: 13 residues. This CDR3 is CASSLRFQETQYF. The CDR3 bases are TGTGCCAGCAGCCTAAGATTCCAAGAGACCCAGTACTTC.

Written as DNA, the CDR3 is TGTGCCTGGAGTGTAAGGGGCATAGCTGAAGCTTTCTTT. As protein: CAWSVRGIAEAFF. This chain links TRBV30 with TRBJ1-1, with D perhaps TRBD1 (5 bases). The CDR3 consists of 13 residues. Trimming shortened V by 0 bases and J by 6 bases, and 11 bases separated the two germline ends. CDR1 GTSNPN and CDR2 SVGIG come from the germline V gene (reference sequence).

This chain links TRBV27 with TRBJ2-7; 8 bases are shared with TRBD1. Germline CDR1 and CDR2: MNHEY and SMNVEV (reference sequence). Trimming at V came to 6 bases and at J to 0 bases, leaving 4 bases not matched to a gene. There are 14 residues in the CDR3. CDR3 DNA: TGTGCCAGCAGCTGGGACAGGTCCTCCTACGAGCAGTACTTC. This gives the protein CASSWDRSSYEQYF.

The rearrangement links TRBV7-8 to TRBJ1-6; D gene uncertain. Trimming left V 4 bases short and J 7 bases short, with 11 bases between. The CDR3 is 14 residues long. From germline, CDR1 is SGHVS and CDR2 FQNEAQ. CDR3: CASSSDGENSPLHF. The CDR3 region has the DNA TGTGCCAGCAGCTCCGACGGGGAGAATTCACCCCTCCACTTT.

DNA for the CDR3: TGTGCCAGCAGTTACGCAGGGCAGCAGTTCTTC. Protein sequence: CASSYAGQQFF. The chain recombines TRBV6-5 with TRBJ2-1, with a weak D call TRBD1 (5 bases). CDR1 and CDR2 from the germline V gene are MNHEY and SVGAGI. The V and J ends lost 2 bases and 11 bases respectively, with 7 bases between them. The CDR3 spans 11 residues.

The V and J genes are TRBV5-4 and TRBJ2-5, with TRBD2 as a possible D gene (6 bases). The V end was cut by 2 bases, the J end by 5 bases, with 13 bases between. CDR1 is SGHNT and CDR2 is YYREEE in the germline V gene (reference sequence). This CDR3 spans 14 amino acids. In DNA, the CDR3 is TGTGCCAGCAGCTTAAGGGACTGGGGCGAGACCCAGTACTTC. It specifies CASSLRDWGETQYF.

In its sample, this clone was seen once. This chain uses TRBV2 with TRBJ1-2, with 9 bases fitting TRBD1. From germline, CDR1 is SNHLY and CDR2 FYNNEI. Trimming at V came to 5 bases and at J to 3 bases, leaving 1 base not matched to a gene. This CDR3 is built from 13 residues. The CDR3 DNA follows: TGTGCCAGCAGTCGGACAGGGGACTATGGCTACACCTTC. It is translated as CASSRTGDYGYTF.

The rearrangement uses TRBV28 and TRBJ1-1, with D perhaps matching TRBD1 (5 bases). Trimming pared 6 bases from V and 4 bases from J, leaving 9 bases between. The CDR3 runs to 12 residues. Germline V gives CDR1 MDHEN, CDR2 SYDVKM. As DNA, the CDR3 is TGTGCCAGCAGCAAGACAGCCACTGAAGCTTTCTTT. This gives the protein CASSKTATEAFF.

The rearrangement links TRBV28 to TRBJ1-4; D is unresolved. V lost 5 bases and J 7 bases, leaving 17 bases between the germline ends. This CDR3 has 15 residues. Germline CDR1 and CDR2: MDHEN and SYDVKM. The chain's CDR3 is CASSPRHLSLEKLFF. Here the CDR3 DNA reads TGTGCCAGCAGTCCCAGACACCTCAGCCTTGAAAAACTGTTTTTT.

In DNA form, the CDR3 reads TGTGCCAGCAGCTTGGAGGCCTACCAAGAGACCCAGTACTTC. It translates to CASSLEAYQETQYF. The V gene is TRBV11-2, the J gene TRBJ2-5, with a weak D call TRBD2 (5 bases). The CDR3 spans 14 residues. Germline V lookup: CDR1 SGHAT, CDR2 FQNNGV. Trimming left V 3 bases short and J 0 bases short, with 8 bases between.

The genes are TRBV6-1 and TRBJ2-7; TRBD2 aligns across 12 bases. Germline values: CDR1 MNHNS, CDR2 SASEGT. J was trimmed by 4 bases and V by 3 bases; bases with no gene match: 16. There are 19 residues in the CDR3. DNA of the CDR3: TGTGCCAGCAGTGACCTCGCACTAGCGGGAGGCCCTGAGGGTTACGAGCAGTACTTC. Protein: CASSDLALAGGPEGYEQYF.

J is TRBJ2-1 and V is TRBV11-2; 8 bases match TRBD1. The CDR3 loop spans 15 amino acids. The V gene's germline CDR1 is SGHAT and CDR2 FQNNGV. V was clipped by 6 bases and J by 7 bases; unmatched bases: 11. CDR3: CASRRAGQGRNEQFF. DNA of the CDR3: TGTGCCAGCAGACGGGCCGGACAGGGAAGAAATGAGCAGTTCTTC.

This chain joins TRBV27 and TRBJ1-2; 8 nucleotides agree with TRBD1. The CDR3 consists of 13 residues. V gave up 10 bases and J gave up 6 bases; unmatched junction bases: 10. Germline V gene sequence: CDR1 MNHEY, CDR2 SMNVEV (reference sequence). CDR3 in DNA: TGTGCCAATCGGGACTGGACAGGGAATGGCTACACCTTC. Protein: CANRDWTGNGYTF.

This clone was counted a few times. V and J are TRBV19 and TRBJ1-5; 7 bases line up with TRBD1. J was trimmed by 6 bases and V by 3 bases; bases with no gene match: 8. CDR3 size: 15 residues. CDR1 is LNHDA, CDR2 SQIVND, per germline (reference sequence). The CDR3 DNA follows: TGTGCCAGTAGTATGGGACAGACGAGGAGTCAGCCCCAGCATTTT. Translated, it gives CASSMGQTRSQPQHF.

The chain uses TRBV5-1 and TRBJ2-7; no clear D gene. This CDR3 region has 14 residues. Trimming cost V 1 base and J 5 bases, with 13 bases left between them. The germline CDR1 and CDR2 sequences are SGHRS and YFSETQ. CDR3: CASSLTTPIDEQYF. The CDR3 region has the DNA TGCGCCAGCAGCTTGACTACCCCCATTGACGAGCAGTACTTC.

Comment on this clone: A read error may account for a junction end that differs from germline. The rearrangement joins TRBV6-1 to TRBJ2-7; TRBD1 aligns across 9 bases. There are 16 residues in the CDR3. Germline-derived CDR1 and CDR2 are MNHNS and SASEGT. In DNA, the CDR3 is TGTGCCAGCACTGAAGCGGGGACAGGGTTGCCCTACGAGCAGTACTTC. It is translated as CASTEAGTGLPYEQYF.

J is TRBJ1-2 and V is TRBV5-5; D remains unclear. The CDR3 runs to 15 residues. From germline, CDR1 is SGHKS and CDR2 YYEKEE (reference sequence). Trimming pared 0 bases from V and 4 bases from J, leaving 13 bases between. The CDR3 DNA reads as TGTGCCAGCAGCTTGGAGTTGGTCGGTATCTATGGCTACACCTTC. This sequence encodes CASSLELVGIYGYTF. Full variable domain (remainder filled in from reference TRBV5-5 and TRBJ1-2): DAGVTQSPTHLIKTRGQQVTLRCSPISGHKSVSWYQQVLGQGPQFIFQYYEKEERGRGNFPDRFSARQFPNYSSELNVNALLLGDSALYLCASSLELVGIYGYTFGSGTRLTVV.

The J gene is TRBJ1-3, the V gene TRBV4-1; D uncertain. The CDR3 is 19 residues long. With 3 bases removed from V and 6 bases from J, the gap between germline ends came to 27 bases. Germline V lookup: CDR1 MGHRA, CDR2 YSYEKL. For the CDR3, the DNA is TGCGCCAGCAGCCAGCTAATTTTATCGGCCGCACTAGGAGAAAACACCATATATTTT. It codes for CASSQLILSAALGENTIYF.

V and J are TRBV9 and TRBJ1-3, with 7 nucleotides matching TRBD1. V lost 4 bases, J lost 5 bases, and 12 bases stayed unmatched. Germline loops: CDR1 SGDLS, CDR2 YYNGEE. The CDR3 has 16 amino acids. CDR3 loop: CASSQPDRDLRNTIYF. The CDR3, as DNA: TGTGCCAGCAGCCAACCTGACAGGGACCTCCGAAACACCATATATTTT. Variable domain in full (rest from reference TRBV9 and TRBJ1-3): DSGVTQTPKHLITATGQRVTLRCSPRSGDLSVYWYQQSLDQGLQFLIQYYNGEERAKGNILERFSAQQFPDLHSELNLSSLELGDSALYFCASSQPDRDLRNTIYFGEGSWLTVV.

The CDR3 region is CSASSGRGNTEAFF. For the CDR3, the DNA is TGCAGTGCTAGTTCCGGCAGAGGGAACACTGAAGCTTTCTTT. This chain links TRBV20-1 with TRBJ1-1; D uncertain. Trimming removed 3 bases from V and 1 base from J, with 12 bases in between. From germline, CDR1 is DFQATT and CDR2 SNEGSKA (reference sequence). CDR3 length equals 14 residues.

The CDR3 DNA follows: TGTGCCACCAGCAGAGATCTACTCAGGGCAACTAATGAAAAACTGTTTTTT. Translated: CATSRDLLRATNEKLFF. The V gene is TRBV15, the J gene TRBJ1-4, with TRBD1 as a possible D gene (5 bases). CDR1 and CDR2 from the germline V gene are LNHNV and YYDKDF (reference sequence). The CDR3 has 17 residues. Trimming left V 0 bases short and J 0 bases short, with 11 bases between. The full variable domain, its missing parts supplied by reference TRBV15 and TRBJ1-4, is DAMVIQNPRYQVTQFGKPVTLSCSQTLNHNVMYWYQQKSSQAPKLLFHYYDKDFNNEADTPDNFQSRRPNTSFCFLDIRSPGLGDTAMYLCATSRDLLRATNEKLFFGSGTQLSVL.

The chain couples TRBV5-1 to TRBJ2-7; a possible D gene is TRBD1 (5 bases). Trimming took off 2 bases at V and 4 bases at J, with 10 bases between the two ends. Germline V CDR1 and CDR2: SGHRS, YFSETQ. This CDR3 has 13 amino acids. CDR3 nucleotides: TGCGCCAGCAGCTTCCCTGACAGATACGAGCAGTACTTC. Its protein is CASSFPDRYEQYF. Full variable domain (outside the CDR3, taken from reference TRBV5-1 and TRBJ2-7): KAGVTQTPRYLIKTRGQQVTLSCSPISGHRSVSWYQQTPGQGLQFLFEYFSETQRNKGNFPGRFSGRQFSNSRSEMNVSTLELGDSALYLCASSFPDRYEQYFGPGTRLTVT.

The gene calls are TRBV24-1 and TRBJ2-5, with 10 bases that match TRBD2. Germline V gives CDR1 KGHDR, CDR2 SFDVKD. The CDR3 has 17 residues. The junction had 12 bases not matched to a gene; V was cut back by 4 bases and J by 5 bases. This CDR3 is CATSDPASGSTRETQYF. In nucleotides, the CDR3 is TGTGCCACCAGTGACCCCGCTAGCGGGAGTACTAGGGAGACCCAGTACTTC.